This T cell receptor (beta chain) was recorded in a study of blood T cell repertoires in COVID-19. This table comes from immunoSEQ multiplex PCR, and its TCRdb copy is limited to in-frame clones, with some not included. Among around 130,000 clones listed, just under 90% were seen once. The sequenced material came from peripheral blood. This sequence originates from a woman aged 45-65 years with acute or convalescent COVID-19.

The CDR3 region has the DNA TGTGCCAGCAGTCAGGGGGAGGCCTATGGCTACACCTTC. This encodes CASSQGEAYGYTF. The chain joins TRBV7-2 to TRBJ1-2, with 7 bases aligning to TRBD1. The CDR3 is 13 residues long. Germline V gives CDR1 SGHTA, CDR2 FQGNSA. Trimming removed 6 bases from V and 4 bases from J; junction bases left unmatched: 5.